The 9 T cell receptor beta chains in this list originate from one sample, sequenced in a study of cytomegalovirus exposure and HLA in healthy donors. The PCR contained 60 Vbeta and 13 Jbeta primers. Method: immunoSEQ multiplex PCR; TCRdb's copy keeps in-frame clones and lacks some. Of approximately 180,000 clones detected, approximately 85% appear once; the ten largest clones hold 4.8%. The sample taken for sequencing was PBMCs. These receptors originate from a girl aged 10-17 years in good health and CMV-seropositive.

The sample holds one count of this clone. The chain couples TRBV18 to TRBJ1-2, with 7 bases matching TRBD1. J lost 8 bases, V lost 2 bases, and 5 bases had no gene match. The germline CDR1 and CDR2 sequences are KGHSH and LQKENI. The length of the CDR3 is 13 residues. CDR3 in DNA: TGTGCCAGCTCACCAACTACAGGGGACGGCTACACCTTC. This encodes CASSPTTGDGYTF.

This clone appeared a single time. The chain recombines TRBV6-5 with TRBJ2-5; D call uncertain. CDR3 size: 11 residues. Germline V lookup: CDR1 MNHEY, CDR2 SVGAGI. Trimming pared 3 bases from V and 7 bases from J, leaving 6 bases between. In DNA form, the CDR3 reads TGTGCCAGCAGTTATCGAGGGACCCAGTACTTC. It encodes CASSYRGTQYF.

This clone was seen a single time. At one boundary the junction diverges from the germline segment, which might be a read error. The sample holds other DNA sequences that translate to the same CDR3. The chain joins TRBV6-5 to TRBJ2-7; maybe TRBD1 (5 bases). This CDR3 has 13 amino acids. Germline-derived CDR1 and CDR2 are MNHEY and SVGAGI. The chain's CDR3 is CASSWGGPYEQYF. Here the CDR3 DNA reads TGTGCCAGCAGTTGGGGCGGCCCCTACGAGCAATACTTC.

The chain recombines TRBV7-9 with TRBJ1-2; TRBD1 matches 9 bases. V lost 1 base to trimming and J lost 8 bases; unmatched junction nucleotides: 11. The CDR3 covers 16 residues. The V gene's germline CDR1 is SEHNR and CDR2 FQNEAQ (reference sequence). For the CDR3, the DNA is TGTGCCAGCAGCTTAGGGGTTCGGACAGGGGAGTTGGGCTACACCTTC. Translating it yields CASSLGVRTGELGYTF. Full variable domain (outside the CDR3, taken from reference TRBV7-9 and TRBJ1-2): DTGVSQNPRHKITKRGQNVTFRCDPISEHNRLYWYRQTLGQGPEFLTYFQNEAQLEKSRLLSDRFSAERPKGSFSTLEIQRTEQGDSAMYLCASSLGVRTGELGYTFGSGTRLTVV.

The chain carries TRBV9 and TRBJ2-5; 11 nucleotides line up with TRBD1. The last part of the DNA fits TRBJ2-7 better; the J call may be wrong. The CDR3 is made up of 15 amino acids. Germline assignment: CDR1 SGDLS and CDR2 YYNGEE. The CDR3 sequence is CASSSPGTGGYEQYF. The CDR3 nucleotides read TGTGCCAGCAGCTCCCCCGGGACAGGGGGGTACGAGCAGTACTTC.

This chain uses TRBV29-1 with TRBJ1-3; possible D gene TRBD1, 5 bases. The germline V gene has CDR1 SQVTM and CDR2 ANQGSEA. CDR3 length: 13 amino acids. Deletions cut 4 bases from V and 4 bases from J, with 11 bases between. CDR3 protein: CSVVIGAGNTIYF. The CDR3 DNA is TGCAGCGTTGTGATAGGGGCGGGAAACACCATATATTTT.

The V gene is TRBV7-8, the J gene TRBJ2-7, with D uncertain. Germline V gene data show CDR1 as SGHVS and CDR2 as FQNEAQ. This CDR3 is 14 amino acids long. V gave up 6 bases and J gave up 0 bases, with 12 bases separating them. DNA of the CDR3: TGTGCCAGCAGGTCAGGTTATCCCTCCTACGAGCAGTACTTC. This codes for CASRSGYPSYEQYF.

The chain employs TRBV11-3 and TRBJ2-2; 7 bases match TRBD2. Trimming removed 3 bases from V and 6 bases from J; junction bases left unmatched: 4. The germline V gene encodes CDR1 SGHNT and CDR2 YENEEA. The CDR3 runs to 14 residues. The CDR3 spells CASSLGGTPGELFF. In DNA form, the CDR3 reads TGTGCCAGCAGCTTGGGGGGGACCCCCGGGGAGCTGTTTTTT.

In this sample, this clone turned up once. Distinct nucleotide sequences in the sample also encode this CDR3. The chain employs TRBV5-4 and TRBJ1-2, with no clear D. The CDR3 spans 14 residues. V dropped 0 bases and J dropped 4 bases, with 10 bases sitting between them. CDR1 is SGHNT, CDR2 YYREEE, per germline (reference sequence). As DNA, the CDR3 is TGTGCCAGCAGCTTGGGCGACAACCGCTATGGCTACACCTTC. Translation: CASSLGDNRYGYTF.